This T cell receptor (beta chain) was sequenced for a study of cytomegalovirus exposure and HLA in healthy donors. The study's findings and limits: Trimming of TCR beta V- and J-genes showed a link, identified in a later analysis, to a missense DCLRE1C variant. In vitro testing confirmed a few CMV-associated chains as specific for CMV antigens. In a later analysis, HLA-associated beta chains showed higher expansion and lower generation probabilities than comparable chains.

PCR used 60 Vbeta primers and 13 Jbeta primers. Authors' analysis steps: Counted up in a later analysis, unique TCR beta chains came to approximately 83 million, with about 10 million shared. This table comes from immunoSEQ multiplex PCR, and its TCRdb copy is limited to in-frame clones, with some not included. V and J calls and clone size are copied from that table; D and trimming were computed from the DNA. The sample shows about 85,000 clones, more than 75% of them seen only once. The CDR3 extends over 15 amino acids. CDR1 and CDR2 (germline): SGHRS, YFSETQ. J gave up 0 bases and V 4 bases, and 4 bases lay outside the gene matches. A few counts support this clone. What it recognizes is unknown.

The sample was PBMCs. The chain joins TRBV5-1 to TRBJ1-5; 7 bases map to TRBD1. The receptor comes from a woman in her forties or fifties in good health and CMV-seropositive. Written as DNA, the CDR3 is TGCGCCAGCAGCGAGGGGACAGTTAGCAATCAGCCCCAGCATTTT. Translated, it gives CASSEGTVSNQPQHF.